This T cell receptor beta chain was sequenced in a study of neurological immune-mediated disorders. The authors made cDNA by 5'RACE with 10-nucleotide random UMIs. MiXCR was run by TCRdb on the 5' RACE reads, yielding one entry per CDR3 protein. The sample gives some 49,000 distinct CDR3 sequences, more than 8% of which show up once; 1.5% to 2% is in the top ten. CDR1 is ENHRY and CDR2 is SYGVKD in the germline V gene. V was clipped by 5 bases and J by 5 bases, with 17 bases between them. The CDR3 has 15 residues. Time point noted: longitudinal time-point 1 (baseline). The unsorted libraries were prepared from 2 million PBMCs (stored at -80 C). This clonotype was counted at least ten times.

This receptor was taken from a woman aged 40 to 50 in good health. The chain couples TRBV10-3 to TRBJ2-3; D possibly uses TRBD1 or TRBD2 (5 bases each). The sample was PBMCs. The CDR3 is CAISTGTAAGDTQYF. CDR3 nucleotide sequence: TGTGCCATCAGTACCGGGACCGCCGCGGGAGATACGCAGTATTTT.